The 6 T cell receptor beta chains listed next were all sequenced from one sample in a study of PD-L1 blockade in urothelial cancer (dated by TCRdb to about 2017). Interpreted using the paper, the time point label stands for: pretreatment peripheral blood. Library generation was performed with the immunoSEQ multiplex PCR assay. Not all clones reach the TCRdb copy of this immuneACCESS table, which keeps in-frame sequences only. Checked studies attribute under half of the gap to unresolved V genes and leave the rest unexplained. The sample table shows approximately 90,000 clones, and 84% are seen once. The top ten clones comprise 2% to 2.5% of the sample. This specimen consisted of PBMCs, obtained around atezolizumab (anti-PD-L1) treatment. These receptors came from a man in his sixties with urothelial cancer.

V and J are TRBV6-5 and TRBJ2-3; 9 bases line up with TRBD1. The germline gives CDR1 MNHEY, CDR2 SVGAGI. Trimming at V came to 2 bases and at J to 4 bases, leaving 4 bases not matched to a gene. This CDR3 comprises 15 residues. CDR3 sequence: CASSYRTGESDTQYF. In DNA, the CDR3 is TGTGCCAGCAGTTACCGGACAGGGGAATCAGATACGCAGTATTTT.

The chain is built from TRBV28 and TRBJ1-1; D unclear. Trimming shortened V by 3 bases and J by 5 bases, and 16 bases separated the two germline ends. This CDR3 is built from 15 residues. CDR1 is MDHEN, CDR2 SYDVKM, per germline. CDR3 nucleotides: TGTGCCAGCAGTTTGTTGGCGGGATCGGGTACTGAAGCTTTCTTT. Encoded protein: CASSLLAGSGTEAFF.

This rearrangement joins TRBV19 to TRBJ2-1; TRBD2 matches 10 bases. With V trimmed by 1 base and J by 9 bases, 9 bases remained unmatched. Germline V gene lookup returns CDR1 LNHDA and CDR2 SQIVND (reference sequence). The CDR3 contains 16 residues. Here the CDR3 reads CASSIGRLAGVSEQFF. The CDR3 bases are TGTGCCAGTAGTATAGGGAGGCTAGCGGGAGTCTCTGAGCAGTTCTTC.

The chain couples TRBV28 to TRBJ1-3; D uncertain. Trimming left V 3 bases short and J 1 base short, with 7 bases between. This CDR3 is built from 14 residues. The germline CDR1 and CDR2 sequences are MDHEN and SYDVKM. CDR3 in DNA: TGTGCCAGCAGTTTGGCAGGATCTGGAAACACCATATATTTT. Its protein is CASSLAGSGNTIYF.

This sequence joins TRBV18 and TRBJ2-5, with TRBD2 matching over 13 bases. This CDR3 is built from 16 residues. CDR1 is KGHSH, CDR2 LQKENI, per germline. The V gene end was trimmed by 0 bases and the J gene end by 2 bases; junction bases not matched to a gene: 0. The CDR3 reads CASSPPGLAGQETQYF. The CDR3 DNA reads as TGTGCCAGCTCACCACCGGGACTAGCGGGACAAGAGACCCAGTACTTC.

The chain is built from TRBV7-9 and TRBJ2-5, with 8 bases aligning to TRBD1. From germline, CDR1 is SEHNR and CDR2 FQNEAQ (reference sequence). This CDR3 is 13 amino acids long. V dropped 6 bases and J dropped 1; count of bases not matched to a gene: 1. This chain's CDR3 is CASRTGGQETQYF. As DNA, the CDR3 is TGTGCCAGCAGAACAGGGGGCCAAGAGACCCAGTACTTC.